A selection of T cell receptor beta chains follows, all from one sample in a study of CD8 T cells in ankylosing spondylitis. TCRdb ran MiXCR on the 5' RACE reads and lists one entry per CDR3 protein. The top ten clones hold under 20% of a sample with about 700,000 distinct CDR3 sequences, 19% of them seen once. Source material: blood, either unsorted or a sorted T cell fraction (not recorded which). The receptors originated from a male donor with ankylosing spondylitis. Each CDR3 is given with its conserved first and last residue.

TRBJ2-6	TRBV12-3/TRBV12-4	CASSLGFREPGANVLTF
TRBJ1-2	TRBV20-1	CSAVAGYGYTF
TRBJ1-2	TRBV6-2/TRBV6-3	CASSYPGTGGLNYGYTF
TRBJ2-1	TRBV18	CASSRQGSGEQFF
TRBJ2-1	TRBV7-2	CASSLGSPVRVVDEQFF
TRBJ2-7	TRBV6-1	CASSPNQNRGEQYF
TRBJ2-7	TRBV20-1	CSARVGSGAYEQYF
TRBJ2-7	TRBV3-1	CASSLPVGEQYF
TRBJ2-2	TRBV6-1	CASNSGGGGSGELFF
TRBJ2-1	TRBV3-1	CASSQAVAVSYNEQFF
TRBJ2-7	TRBV27	CASSSIAGPPYEQYF
TRBJ2-7	TRBV28	CASSPPIGYEQYF